The source of this T cell receptor beta chain is a study of patients and donors after allogeneic stem cell transplantation. This CDR3 spans 14 amino acids. Looked up from germline, CDR1 is LNHDA and CDR2 is SQIVND (reference sequence). V was clipped by 3 bases and J by 5 bases, with 13 bases between them. This clonotype was seen at least ten times. A single record per CDR3 protein comes from TCRdb applying MiXCR to the RT-PCR reads. The table has about 230,000 distinct CDR3 sequences, 14% seen once; the top ten hold 11%. The sample was blood, either unsorted or a sorted T cell fraction (not recorded which). The sequence was obtained from a human donor who was either an allogeneic HSCT recipient or a stem cell or donor lymphocyte infusion donor (not recorded which). It is not recorded whose cells these are; they may come from a transplant donor. The chain has TRBV19 and TRBJ1-2; D is unresolved. CDR3 sequence (DNA): TGTGCCAGTAGTATCTCTTCAGGAGGGTATGGCTACACCTTC. Its translation: CASSISSGGYGYTF.